This T cell receptor beta chain is from a study of blood T cell repertoires in COVID-19 (dated by TCRdb to between 2020 and 2021). About the investigation overall: Collaborator samples came from the United States, Italy and Spain and covered acute and convalescent phases of COVID-19. The samples were drawn from two sources: the first 160 participants of the ongoing ImmuneRACE study, and over 1,000 subjects contributed by 6 global collaborators. Where HLA class I and class II types were available, the types were taken from metadata supplied by the sample provider, not from assay-based typing. The dataset comprised deeply sampled blood TCRbeta repertoires from subjects exposed to, actively infected with, or recovered from COVID-19. Sample metadata almost always included a de-identified subject ID, COVID-19 status, age in years and sex. The repertoires were released in a freely available public database meant as a resource for research on the immune response to SARS-CoV-2. The material from the prospective study consisted of cDNA or gDNA derived from T cells, B-cell-depleted T cells, or PBMCs. Overall results and qualifications from the work: The quantity of clinical and demographic metadata differed by source and by participant and was supplied without curation.

The immunoSEQ Assay, a bias-controlled multiplex PCR, was used to amplify TCRbeta CDR3 regions from genomic DNA. On the authors' methods: The number of nucleated cells in each sample was estimated by amplification of reference gene primers within the assay. To quantify the absolute abundance of each unique TCRbeta CDR3 rearrangement, sequence reads were collapsed and filtered. Productive Simpson clonality was computed per sample as the square root of Simpson's diversity index over productive rearrangements. The clones in this table, taken by TCRdb from immuneACCESS, are in-frame only. Not every clone is retained; where verified, under half of the shortfall comes from an unresolved V gene, and the cause of the rest is unknown. V and J calls and clone size are given by that table; D and trimming were obtained from the DNA. This sample comprises 53,000 or so clones, approximately 80% of them detected only once. The ten largest clonotypes hold around 43% of the sample.

The CDR3 measures 14 amino acids from cysteine to phenylalanine. The CDR3 DNA has 42 bases and is translated from base 1. The germline V gene (reference sequence) provides CDR1 MNHEY and CDR2 SMNVEV. Ends trimmed: V by 4 bases, J by 2 bases; bases unmatched to a gene: 4. Each collaborating institution followed its own protocols to collect whole blood in K2EDTA tubes. For TCRbeta analysis, collaborators shipped samples as frozen whole blood, isolated PBMCs, or DNA extracted from either of those sample types. This clone was seen only a few times. Its antigen is currently not known. No much larger clone exists at a distance of one base, and base qualities are not known.

The receptor comes from a man in his 70s with active or convalescent COVID-19. The sequenced sample consisted of peripheral blood. The chain is assembled from TRBV27 and TRBJ1-2, and TRBD1 aligns with 7 junction nucleotides. CDR3 reads: CASSSGGQNYGYTF. The nucleotide sequence reads as follows: TGTGCCAGCAGTTCAGGGGGACAGAACTATGGCTACACCTTC.